One sample yielded the 8 T cell receptor beta chains listed below, sequenced in a study of blood T cell repertoires in COVID-19. Sequencing was performed with immunoSEQ multiplex PCR; in TCRdb, only in-frame clones are kept and a portion is missing. Of tens of thousands of clones listed, around 80% are singletons. The sample was peripheral blood. The receptors derive from a human donor in a cohort sampled during active COVID-19.

The chain is built from TRBV27 and TRBJ2-7; TRBD1 might be the D (5 bases). CDR3 length equals 13 residues. The V end was cut by 3 bases, the J end by 6 bases, with 12 bases between. In germline, CDR1 is MNHEY, CDR2 SMNVEV (reference sequence). The CDR3 reads CASSLAGPGEQYF. The CDR3 DNA is TGTGCCAGCAGTTTGGCAGGGCCGGGCGAGCAGTACTTC.

In this sample, this clone turned up once. The chain is built from TRBV6-6 and TRBJ2-7; a possible D gene is TRBD1 (5 bases). This CDR3 spans 13 amino acids. V dropped 2 bases and J dropped 6 bases, with 11 bases sitting between them. Germline lookup yields CDR1 MNHNY and CDR2 SVGAGI (reference sequence). In DNA form, the CDR3 reads TGTGCCAGCAGTTACAATGGACACGGCGAGCAGTACTTC. Protein sequence: CASSYNGHGEQYF.

DNA for the CDR3: TGTGCCAGCACCTCTACACCCCGTCTAGCGGAATACAATGAGCAGTTCTTC. Its translation is CASTSTPRLAEYNEQFF. This sequence joins TRBV27 and TRBJ2-1; TRBD2 matches 7 bases. CDR3 length: 17 residues. V trimming: 7 bases; J trimming: 4 bases; junction bases outside the gene matches: 16. Germline CDR1 is MNHEY and CDR2 is SMNVEV (reference sequence).

The CDR3 region has the DNA TGCAGCGTTGAAAGGACAGGGGTTCTCGCGCCCTATGGCTACACCTTC. Residues: CSVERTGVLAPYGYTF. The chain links TRBV29-1 to TRBJ1-2, with 9 bases fitting TRBD1. V shed 2 bases and J 4 bases; nucleotides not matched to a gene: 11. CDR1 SQVTM and CDR2 ANQGSEA come from the germline V gene. This CDR3 has 16 amino acids.

The chain combines TRBV19 with TRBJ2-7; TRBD1 might be the D (5 bases). There are 13 residues in the CDR3. Per the germline V gene, CDR1 is LNHDA and CDR2 is SQIVND (reference sequence). Between the trimmed V and J ends, which lost 5 bases and 3 bases, there was a span of 11 bases. CDR3 DNA sequence: TGTGCCAGTAGTCCCCCCGGACACTACGAGCAGTACTTC. This translates into CASSPPGHYEQYF.

The chain is built from TRBV6-1 and TRBJ2-7, with 10 bases matching TRBD2. This CDR3 comprises 17 residues. In germline, CDR1 is MNHNS, CDR2 SASEGT. V lost 3 bases, J lost 4 bases, and 12 bases stayed unmatched. The CDR3 nucleotides are TGTGCCAGCAGTGAGAGACTGACATGGACTAGCGGTTACGAGCAGTACTTC. It encodes CASSERLTWTSGYEQYF.

This chain links TRBV29-1 with TRBJ2-4, with 9 bases identical to TRBD1. J gave up 2 bases and V 7 bases, and 6 bases lay outside the gene matches. The germline gives CDR1 SQVTM, CDR2 ANQGSEA. The CDR3 loop spans 14 amino acids. The CDR3 DNA sequence: TGCAGCGCCCGACAGGGGGTCACCAAAAACATTCAGTACTTC. Its protein product is CSARQGVTKNIQYF. Together with reference TRBV29-1 and TRBJ2-4, the CDR3 gives the full variable domain: SAVISQKPSRDICQRGTSLTIQCQVDSQVTMMFWYRQQPGQSLTLIATANQGSEATYESGFVIDKFPISRPNLTFSTLTVSNMSPEDSSIYLCSARQGVTKNIQYFGAGTRLSVL.

The table lists this clone with a count of one. The gene calls are TRBV19 and TRBJ2-1; D perhaps matches TRBD2 (6 bases). From germline, CDR1 is LNHDA and CDR2 SQIVND (reference sequence). This CDR3 region has 10 residues. Trimming cost V 9 bases and J 9 bases, with 9 bases left between them. The CDR3 bases are TGTGCCAGCGGGGAGGCTGAGCAGTTCTTC. Protein product: CASGEAEQFF.